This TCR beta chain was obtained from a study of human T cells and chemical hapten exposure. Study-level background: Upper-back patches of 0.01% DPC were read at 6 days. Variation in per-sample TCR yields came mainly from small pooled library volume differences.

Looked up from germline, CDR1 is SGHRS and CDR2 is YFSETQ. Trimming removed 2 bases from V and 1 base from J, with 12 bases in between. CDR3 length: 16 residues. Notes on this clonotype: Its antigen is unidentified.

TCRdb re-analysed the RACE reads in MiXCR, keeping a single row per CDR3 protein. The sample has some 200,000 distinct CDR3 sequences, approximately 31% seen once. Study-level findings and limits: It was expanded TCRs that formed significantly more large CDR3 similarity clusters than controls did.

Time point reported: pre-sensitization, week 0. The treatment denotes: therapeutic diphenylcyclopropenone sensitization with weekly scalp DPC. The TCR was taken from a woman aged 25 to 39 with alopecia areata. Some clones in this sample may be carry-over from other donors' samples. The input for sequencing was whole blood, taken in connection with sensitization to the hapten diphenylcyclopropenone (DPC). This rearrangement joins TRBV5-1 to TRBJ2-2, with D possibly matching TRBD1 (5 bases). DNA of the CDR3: TGCGCCAGCAGCTTAAGACAGTCCTGGAACACCGGGGAGCTGTTTTTT. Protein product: CASSLRQSWNTGELFF.